The next 23 T cell receptor beta chains were all read from a single sample in a study of blood T cell repertoires in COVID-19. Data came from immunoSEQ multiplex PCR; TCRdb stores just in-frame clones and leaves some out. This sample has 200,000 to 250,000 clones; over 80% occur once, and the top ten carry about 6.6%. Source material: PBMCs or T cells enriched from blood (not recorded which). These receptors came from a woman aged 40-49 years who had recovered from COVID-19.

This clone was counted a few times. The chain recombines TRBV7-9 with TRBJ2-2; 9 bases line up with TRBD2. The germline gives CDR1 SEHNR, CDR2 FQNEAQ (reference sequence). V gave up 7 bases and J gave up 1 base; unmatched junction bases: 4. This CDR3 contains 15 residues. The CDR3 bases are TGTGCCAGCACCCTAGCGGGACAGAACACCGGGGAGCTGTTTTTT. Its translation: CASTLAGQNTGELFF.

This clone was observed a few times. The chain combines TRBV18 with TRBJ1-5, with D unresolved. CDR1 KGHSH and CDR2 LQKENI come from the germline V gene. Between the trimmed V and J ends, which lost 4 bases and 3 bases, there was a span of 7 bases. The CDR3 totals 13 residues. CDR3 region: CASSRASNQPQHF. Written as DNA, the CDR3 is TGTGCCAGCTCACGGGCATCCAATCAGCCCCAGCATTTT.

The chain joins TRBV19 to TRBJ1-6, with D possibly being TRBD1 (5 bases). Germline loops: CDR1 LNHDA, CDR2 SQIVND (reference sequence). V lost 6 bases, J lost 9 bases, and 15 bases lay in between. CDR3 length: 14 amino acids. The CDR3 spells CASSATAPVSPLHF. The DNA of the CDR3 is TGTGCCAGTAGCGCGACAGCCCCGGTTTCACCCCTCCACTTT.

The genes are TRBV6-5 and TRBJ1-6; no firm D call. Germline V lookup: CDR1 MNHEY, CDR2 SVGAGI. Trimming shortened V by 6 bases and J by 8 bases, and 17 bases separated the two germline ends. CDR3 length: 15 residues. The CDR3 here is CASSPLVGGYSPLHF. In nucleotides, the CDR3 is TGTGCCAGCAGCCCACTTGTCGGAGGATATTCACCCCTCCACTTT.

J is TRBJ2-2 and V is TRBV7-2, with 7 positions matching TRBD1. Per the germline V gene, CDR1 is SGHTA and CDR2 is FQGNSA. Trimming cost V 5 bases and J 5 bases; bases outside gene matches: 8. The CDR3 has 15 amino acids. The CDR3 loop is CASSPRTGRTGELFF. In DNA form, the CDR3 reads TGTGCCAGCAGCCCCCGGACAGGACGGACCGGGGAGCTGTTTTTT.

The chain uses TRBV14 and TRBJ2-7; possibly TRBD2 for D (6 bases). The germline gives CDR1 SGHDN, CDR2 FVKESK. With 0 bases removed from V and 3 bases from J, the gap between germline ends came to 21 bases. CDR3 size: 18 residues. This CDR3 is CASSQEATRALFGYEQYF. In DNA, the CDR3 is TGTGCCAGCAGCCAAGAGGCGACTAGGGCCCTTTTCGGCTACGAGCAGTACTTC.

The rearrangement joins TRBV7-8 to TRBJ2-7, with D possibly being TRBD1 (6 bases). The CDR3 is 12 residues long. Germline loops: CDR1 SGHVS, CDR2 FQNEAQ. The V gene lost 5 bases and the J gene lost 6 bases, with 11 bases spanning the gap. This CDR3 is CASSPGEGEQYV. The DNA for the CDR3 is TGTGCCAGCAGCCCAGGGGAAGGCGAGCAGTACGTC.

The CDR3: CASSLGLAGGSRSYEQYV. The DNA for the CDR3 is TGTGCCAGCTCACTGGGACTAGCGGGAGGTTCCCGCTCCTACGAGCAGTACGTC. The chain joins TRBV18 to TRBJ2-7, with TRBD2 matching over 15 bases. With V trimmed by 4 bases and J by 0 bases, 7 bases remained unmatched. There are 18 residues in the CDR3. Germline CDR1 is KGHSH and CDR2 is LQKENI.

DNA of the CDR3: TGTGCCAGCTCACCAGACAGGGATTACACTGAAGCTTTCTTT. Translated: CASSPDRDYTEAFF. The chain couples TRBV18 to TRBJ1-1, with 7 bases fitting TRBD1. The CDR3 contains 14 residues. The germline gives CDR1 KGHSH, CDR2 LQKENI. V was clipped by 2 bases and J by 3 bases; unmatched bases: 3.

V and J are TRBV18 and TRBJ2-7, with 8 positions matching TRBD1. Germline V gene data show CDR1 as KGHSH and CDR2 as LQKENI. The CDR3 sequence is 12 residues long. With V trimmed by 5 bases and J by 5 bases, 2 bases remained unmatched. The CDR3 DNA reads TGTGCCAGCTCAATGGACAGGGACGAGCAGTACTTC. Translated: CASSMDRDEQYF.

The chain links TRBV9 to TRBJ2-3, with 10 bases identical to TRBD2. Unmatched junction bases numbered 4, after V lost 2 bases and J lost 4 bases. Per the germline V gene, CDR1 is SGDLS and CDR2 is YYNGEE. The CDR3 totals 15 residues. The CDR3: CASSVLAGEADTQYF. CDR3 nucleotide sequence: TGTGCCAGCAGCGTCCTAGCGGGAGAGGCAGATACGCAGTATTTT. Full variable domain (missing parts from reference TRBV9 and TRBJ2-3): DSGVTQTPKHLITATGQRVTLRCSPRSGDLSVYWYQQSLDQGLQFLIQYYNGEERAKGNILERFSAQQFPDLHSELNLSSLELGDSALYFCASSVLAGEADTQYFGPGTRLTVL.

This clone was recorded only once. The chain uses TRBV5-1 and TRBJ1-4; TRBD1 matches at 8 bases. V gave up 7 bases and J gave up 0 bases; unmatched junction bases: 5. This CDR3 has 15 residues. Germline V gene sequence: CDR1 SGHRS, CDR2 YFSETQ. DNA for the CDR3: TGCGCCAGCGGGCAGGGGGCCCCAACTAATGAAAAACTGTTTTTT. Translation gives CASGQGAPTNEKLFF.

This clone has only a few counts. The V call is TRBV5-1, the J call TRBJ1-3; tentative D call: TRBD1 (5 bases). CDR3 length: 12 amino acids. Germline V gene lookup returns CDR1 SGHRS and CDR2 YFSETQ. Trimming stripped 0 bases from V and 16 bases from J, with 14 bases between. For the CDR3, the DNA is TGCGCCAGCAGCTTGGATGGGGCCCGTGAGTATTTT. Translation: CASSLDGAREYF. The full variable domain, rest sourced from reference TRBV5-1 and TRBJ1-3, is KAGVTQTPRYLIKTRGQQVTLSCSPISGHRSVSWYQQTPGQGLQFLFEYFSETQRNKGNFPGRFSGRQFSNSRSEMNVSTLELGDSALYLCASSLDGAREYFGEGSWLTVV.

The chain couples TRBV2 to TRBJ2-3, with TRBD2 matching 9 bases. The V gene end was trimmed by 3 bases and the J gene end by 1 base; junction bases not matched to a gene: 8. Germline V gene data show CDR1 as SNHLY and CDR2 as FYNNEI. This CDR3 has 17 amino acids. CDR3 sequence reads: CASSDVGGGRGTDTQYF. DNA of the CDR3: TGTGCCAGCAGTGACGTAGGTGGCGGGAGGGGCACAGATACGCAGTATTTT.

The chain joins TRBV5-5 to TRBJ2-1; 7 bases are shared with TRBD2. The CDR3 length is 14 residues. CDR1 is SGHKS and CDR2 is YYEKEE in the germline V gene (reference sequence). V lost 4 bases, J lost 8 bases, and 9 bases stayed unmatched. In DNA, the CDR3 is TGTGCCAGCAGCCCCGGGACTACCGGCGATGAGCAGTTCTTC. It encodes CASSPGTTGDEQFF. The full variable domain, rest sourced from reference TRBV5-5 and TRBJ2-1, is DAGVTQSPTHLIKTRGQQVTLRCSPISGHKSVSWYQQVLGQGPQFIFQYYEKEERGRGNFPDRFSARQFPNYSSELNVNALLLGDSALYLCASSPGTTGDEQFFGPGTRLTVL.

The chain uses TRBV7-2 and TRBJ2-7; perhaps TRBD2 as D (5 bases). Germline CDR1 and CDR2: SGHTA and FQGNSA. V was shortened by 0 bases and J by 7 bases, with 10 bases between the two germline ends. The CDR3 length is 13 residues. The CDR3 sequence: CASSLALGGEQYF. The CDR3 nucleotides are TGTGCCAGCAGCTTAGCGTTGGGCGGGGAGCAGTACTTC.

The chain couples TRBV4-1 to TRBJ1-5; D not resolved. Per the germline V gene, CDR1 is MGHRA and CDR2 is YSYEKL. The V end lost 3 bases, the J end lost 1 base, and 10 bases lay between the germline ends. The length of the CDR3 is 15 residues. The CDR3 DNA reads TGCGCCAGCAGCCACCGGGTGGAGAGCAATCAGCCCCAGCATTTT. Translated, it gives CASSHRVESNQPQHF.

V is TRBV10-3 and J is TRBJ2-7, with 10 bases aligning to TRBD2. Germline V lookup: CDR1 ENHRY, CDR2 SYGVKD. V lost 9 bases, J lost 0 bases, and 8 bases stayed unmatched. The CDR3 is made up of 15 amino acids. CDR3 region: CAISSGGVSSYEQYV. The CDR3 nucleotides read TGTGCCATTTCTAGCGGGGGTGTCAGCTCCTACGAGCAGTACGTC.

This CDR3 is CASSVGPGVHQPQHF. In DNA form, the CDR3 reads TGTGCCAGCAGCGTAGGGCCAGGGGTCCATCAGCCCCAGCATTTT. This sequence joins TRBV9 and TRBJ1-5; maybe TRBD1 (6 bases). This CDR3 is built from 15 residues. V was trimmed by 0 bases and J by 5 bases, leaving 12 bases between them. Germline CDR1 SGDLS, CDR2 YYNGEE.

The chain uses TRBV2 and TRBJ1-2, with D unresolved. This CDR3 region has 12 residues. Trimming took off 2 bases at V and 4 bases at J, with 5 bases between the two ends. Germline CDR1 is SNHLY and CDR2 is FYNNEI. The CDR3 DNA reads as TGTGCCAGCAGTGAACGGTCCTATGGCTACACCTTC. Its protein is CASSERSYGYTF.

The gene calls are TRBV4-1 and TRBJ2-1; D unresolved. Germline assignment: CDR1 MGHRA and CDR2 YSYEKL. The CDR3 is made up of 13 amino acids. V lost 4 bases and J lost 7, with 11 bases in between. The CDR3 DNA is TGCGCCAGCAGCCGAGCAGGCCCGAATGAGCAGTTCTTC. This gives the protein CASSRAGPNEQFF.

The J gene is TRBJ1-2, the V gene TRBV10-3, with 8 bases matching TRBD1. This CDR3 has 14 residues. With 4 bases clipped from V and 8 bases from J, the junction kept 9 bases outside the gene matches. Germline-derived CDR1 and CDR2 are ENHRY and SYGVKD. Here the CDR3 DNA reads TGTGCCATCAGTGCGGAGACAGGGGAGAGGGGCTACACCTTC. Translating gives CAISAETGERGYTF.

The chain is built from TRBV12-3 or TRBV12-4 and TRBJ2-1, with D unresolved. This CDR3 is 13 amino acids long. The ends were cut back, 2 bases at V and 9 bases at J, with 11 bases in the middle. The DNA of the CDR3 is TGTGCCAGCAGTTTAAAGGTACTAACTGAGCAGTTCTTC. Translating gives CASSLKVLTEQFF.